One sample yielded the 6 T cell receptor beta chains listed below, sequenced in a study of T cells after yellow fever vaccination. TCRdb re-called the 5' RACE reads through MiXCR, storing one row per CDR3 protein. The profile shows some 390,000 distinct CDR3 sequences, 15% to 20% of them singletons. The sample here was PBMCs, taken before the yellow fever booster vaccination. These receptor sequences come from a man aged 18 to 30 who received the YFV17D yellow fever vaccine.

Comments on this clonotype: One end of the junction varies from germline; a read error may be responsible. The chain carries TRBV4-2 and TRBJ1-2, with TRBD1 matching over 7 bases. In germline, CDR1 is LGHNA, CDR2 YNFKEQ. The CDR3 runs 15 residues. The CDR3 nucleotides are TGTACCAGCAGCCCACTATTAGACAGGGACTATGGCTACACCTTC. Residues: CTSSPLLDRDYGYTF.

The chain joins TRBV13 to TRBJ1-1; tentatively, D is TRBD1 (6 bases). CDR1 and CDR2 (germline): PRHDT, FYEKMQ (reference sequence). CDR3 size: 14 residues. V lost 5 bases and J 1 base, leaving 11 bases between the germline ends. This CDR3 is CASSIQGRNTEAFF. The CDR3 nucleotides are TGTGCCAGCAGCATACAGGGAAGGAACACTGAAGCTTTCTTT.

The chain has TRBV12-3 or TRBV12-4 and TRBJ2-5; no clear D. V gave up 2 bases and J gave up 5 bases, with 15 bases separating them. The CDR3 contains 15 residues. The CDR3 DNA reads as TGTGCCAGCAGTTTATCCGCCAAGACTTCCGAGACCCAGTACTTC. Protein sequence: CASSLSAKTSETQYF.

This chain's CDR3 is CASSEGWDNLGTSLDSSLETQYF. CDR3 nucleotides: TGTGCCAGCAGCGAAGGATGGGATAATCTTGGGACTAGCCTGGATTCGAGTTTAGAGACCCAGTACTTC. The rearrangement uses TRBV21-1 and TRBJ2-5; the table assigns TRBD2, which was not confirmed against the DNA. TRBV21-1 constitutes a pseudogene. CDR3 length: 23 amino acids.

CDR3: CASSLDIPGTVLAGELFF. The CDR3 DNA follows: TGTGCCAGCAGCTTAGATATCCCCGGGACAGTCTTAGCCGGGGAGCTGTTTTTT. V and J are TRBV11-2 and TRBJ2-2, with 7 bases that match TRBD1. The V gene's germline CDR1 is SGHAT and CDR2 FQNNGV. The CDR3 covers 18 residues. V shed 0 bases and J 6 bases; nucleotides not matched to a gene: 13.

In this sample, this clonotype turned up a few times. The rearrangement links TRBV20-1 to TRBJ2-3; possibly TRBD2 for D (5 bases). V was shortened by 6 bases and J by 0 bases, with 10 bases between the two germline ends. Per germline, CDR1 DFQATT and CDR2 SNEGSKA (reference sequence). The CDR3 is 13 residues long. The CDR3 DNA reads TGCAGTGCGCAGAGGAGGAGCACAGATACGCAGTATTTT. This codes for CSAQRRSTDTQYF.